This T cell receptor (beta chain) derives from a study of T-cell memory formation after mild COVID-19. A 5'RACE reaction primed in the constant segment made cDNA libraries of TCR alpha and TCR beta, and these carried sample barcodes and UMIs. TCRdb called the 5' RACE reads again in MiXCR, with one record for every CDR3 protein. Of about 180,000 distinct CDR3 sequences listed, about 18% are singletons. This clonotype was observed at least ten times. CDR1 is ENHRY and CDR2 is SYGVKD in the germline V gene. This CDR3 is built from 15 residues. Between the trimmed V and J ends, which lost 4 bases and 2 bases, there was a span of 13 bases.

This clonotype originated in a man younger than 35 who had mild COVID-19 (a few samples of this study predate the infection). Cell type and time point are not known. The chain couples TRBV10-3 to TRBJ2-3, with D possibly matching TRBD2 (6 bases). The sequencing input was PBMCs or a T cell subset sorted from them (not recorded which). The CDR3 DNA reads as TGTGCCATCAGTGGCCCCCGGGGGAACACAGATACGCAGTATTTT. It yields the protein CAISGPRGNTDTQYF.